This passage covers 22 T cell receptor beta chains from one sample sequenced in a study of T cell repertoires in cytomegalovirus infection. Via MiXCR, TCRdb re-called the reads, giving one row per CDR3 protein. The table includes roughly 150,000 distinct CDR3 sequences, less than 25% detected once. Their cognate antigens are unknown. The material sequenced was CD8+ T cells from cultured PBMCs, taken from culture after CMV antigen stimulation. The receptors derive from a human donor in good health (CMV status not recorded). Some clones in this sample may be carry-over from other donors' samples.

The chain carries TRBV12-5 and TRBJ1-3; D unclear. CDR1 and CDR2 from the germline V gene are LGHNT and FRNRAP. This CDR3 has 14 residues. V shed 2 bases and J shed 4 bases, with 9 bases lying between them. DNA of the CDR3: TGTGCTAGTGGTTTGTCCCTGGGGGGAAACACCATATATTTT. Residues: CASGLSLGGNTIYF.

There are a few counts of this clonotype. The chain combines TRBV27 with TRBJ2-3, with TRBD2 matching over 8 bases. The length of the CDR3 is 16 residues. CDR1 and CDR2 from the germline V gene are MNHEY and SMNVEV (reference sequence). V shed 3 bases, J shed 2 bases, and the junction held 7 bases outside the gene matches. The CDR3 sequence: CASSFSSGGSTDTQYF. Here the CDR3 DNA reads TGTGCCAGCAGTTTCTCAAGCGGGGGATCCACAGATACGCAGTATTTT.

The sample holds a few counts of this clonotype. The chain carries TRBV27 and TRBJ2-1; a weak D match, TRBD1 (6 bases). The length of the CDR3 is 15 residues. CDR1 and CDR2 from the germline V gene are MNHEY and SMNVEV (reference sequence). Trimming took 6 bases from V and 3 from J, leaving 15 bases between them. The CDR3 loop is CASSLRGKGYNEQFF. In DNA form, the CDR3 reads TGTGCCAGCAGCTTGAGGGGGAAGGGCTACAATGAGCAGTTCTTC.

This clonotype was found once. The chain employs TRBV27 and TRBJ2-5; 10 bases map to TRBD1. Per the germline V gene, CDR1 is MNHEY and CDR2 is SMNVEV (reference sequence). After removal of 5 bases from V and 4 bases from J, the junction contained 4 bases not matched to a gene. The CDR3 consists of 14 residues. This CDR3 reads CASSADRGPETQYF. In DNA form, the CDR3 reads TGTGCCAGCAGTGCAGACAGGGGGCCAGAGACCCAGTACTTC.

This clonotype has just a few counts. The chain combines TRBV7-9 with TRBJ2-2; TRBD1 or TRBD2 may be the D gene (5 bases each). The CDR3 is 17 residues long. Per the germline V gene, CDR1 is SEHNR and CDR2 is FQNEAQ (reference sequence). Trimming took off 2 bases at V and 4 bases at J, with 17 bases between the two ends. DNA of the CDR3: TGTGCCAGCAGCTTAAGTCCTGCGCCAGGGACCACCGGGGAGCTGTTTTTT. The encoded protein is CASSLSPAPGTTGELFF.

This clonotype has more than one count but fewer than ten. This chain uses TRBV25-1 with TRBJ1-1; D ambiguous. V lost 3 bases and J 3 bases, leaving 5 bases between the germline ends. The germline CDR1 and CDR2 sequences are MGHDK and SYGVNS. CDR3 size: 12 residues. The CDR3 DNA sequence: TGTGCCAGCAGTGATCTGTACACTGAAGCTTTCTTT. Translation: CASSDLYTEAFF.

This clonotype ranks as medium-sized. In DNA, the CDR3 is TGCGCCAGCAGCCTCACCCGGACATTATATAGCAATCAGCCCCAGCATTTT. Its translation: CASSLTRTLYSNQPQHF. This chain joins TRBV4-1 and TRBJ1-5, with TRBD1 as a possible D gene (5 bases). Trimming removed 4 bases from V and 0 bases from J, with 16 bases in between. The CDR3 totals 17 residues. From germline, CDR1 is MGHRA and CDR2 YSYEKL.

This clonotype was detected a few times. V usage is TRBV6-2 or TRBV6-3 and J usage is TRBJ1-1; D is uncertain. The CDR3 sequence is 14 residues long. The V gene's germline CDR1 is MNHEY and CDR2 SVGEGT. V shed 0 bases and J shed 4 bases, with 9 bases lying between them. The CDR3 sequence is CASSYSPGGTEAFF. Here the CDR3 DNA reads TGTGCCAGCAGTTACTCACCCGGAGGCACTGAAGCTTTCTTT.

The rearrangement uses TRBV4-1 and TRBJ2-7; D is unresolved. With 0 bases removed from V and 3 bases from J, the gap between germline ends came to 6 bases. The CDR3 has 13 amino acids. Germline V CDR1 and CDR2: MGHRA, YSYEKL. CDR3 nucleotide sequence: TGCGCCAGCAGCCAAGACCCCAACTACGAGCAGTACTTC. Translation: CASSQDPNYEQYF.

The J gene is TRBJ2-3, the V gene TRBV3-1; 9 bases are a match to TRBD2. There are 17 residues in the CDR3. Germline-derived CDR1 and CDR2 are LGHDT and YNNKEL (reference sequence). Trimming took 3 bases from V and 1 from J; bases not matched to a gene: 8. The CDR3 DNA is TGTGCCAGCAGCCACCTCCTACGGACTAGCGGCACAGATACGCAGTATTTT. This codes for CASSHLLRTSGTDTQYF.

The rearrangement joins TRBV6-1 to TRBJ2-4; D remains unclear. Germline V gene sequence: CDR1 MNHNS, CDR2 SASEGT. This CDR3 is 18 amino acids long. Between the trimmed V and J ends, which lost 4 bases and 0 bases, there was a span of 19 bases. The CDR3 bases are TGTGCCAGCAGTGGATTTTGGACCGCCACACTAGCCAAAAACATTCAGTACTTC. Translating gives CASSGFWTATLAKNIQYF.

The chain uses TRBV12-5 and TRBJ1-2; D is unclear. The germline V gene encodes CDR1 LGHNT and CDR2 FRNRAP. V gave up 2 bases and J gave up 5 bases, with 12 bases separating them. The CDR3 extends over 14 amino acids. The chain's CDR3 is CASGLFGRSYGYTF. DNA for the CDR3: TGTGCTAGTGGTTTGTTCGGCAGGTCTTATGGCTACACCTTC.

In this sample, this clonotype turned up a few times. The V call is TRBV12-3 or TRBV12-4, the J call TRBJ2-3, with 13 bases identical to TRBD2. V dropped 6 bases and J dropped 7; count of bases not matched to a gene: 13. The CDR3 has 17 residues. CDR3 sequence reads: CASSNPTSGGAGYTQYF. In nucleotides, the CDR3 is TGTGCCAGCAGCAACCCTACTAGCGGGGGGGCTGGGTATACGCAGTATTTT.

This clonotype was found many times. The rearrangement joins TRBV7-9 to TRBJ1-1, with a possible D match to TRBD1 (5 bases). Trimming pared 0 bases from V and 2 bases from J, leaving 22 bases between. The CDR3 is made up of 19 amino acids. Per germline, CDR1 SEHNR and CDR2 FQNEAQ (reference sequence). CDR3 protein: CASSLASFSGRDGNTEAFF. The CDR3 coding sequence is TGTGCCAGCAGCTTAGCGTCATTCTCTGGCAGGGATGGTAACACTGAAGCTTTCTTT.

This clonotype was recorded a few times. V and J are TRBV12-3 or TRBV12-4 and TRBJ1-1, with D possibly matching TRBD1 (6 bases). The CDR3 is 13 residues long. Trimming took 6 bases from V and 6 from J, leaving 14 bases between them. The CDR3 here is CASRLGGLAEAFF. Here the CDR3 DNA reads TGTGCCAGCAGGCTAGGGGGGTTGGCTGAAGCTTTCTTT.

The chain joins TRBV6-2 or TRBV6-3 to TRBJ2-7; TRBD1 might be the D (6 bases). The germline gives CDR1 MNHEY, CDR2 SVGEGT. V was trimmed by 4 bases and J by 3 bases, leaving 13 bases between them. The CDR3 runs to 14 residues. The CDR3 sequence: CASSLGAANYEQYF. The CDR3 DNA is TGTGCCAGCAGTTTGGGGGCAGCTAACTACGAGCAGTACTTC.

This clonotype was recorded a few times. Written as DNA, the CDR3 is TGTGCCACCAGCGGCCGCACAGATACGCAGTATTTT. This translates into CATSGRTDTQYF. The chain recombines TRBV15 with TRBJ2-3; D remains ambiguous. The CDR3 runs 12 residues. Germline CDR1 and CDR2: LNHNV and YYDKDF (reference sequence). V lost 5 bases to trimming and J lost 1 base, with 4 bases between them.

The V and J genes are TRBV6-1 and TRBJ2-7; D gene uncertain. The CDR3 runs to 12 residues. Trimming removed 3 bases from V and 2 bases from J, with 5 bases in between. CDR1 is MNHNS, CDR2 SASEGT, per germline. This CDR3 is CASSDSTYEQYF. In DNA, the CDR3 is TGTGCCAGCAGTGACAGCACCTACGAGCAGTACTTC.

V is TRBV4-1 and J is TRBJ2-6, with 7 bases lining up with TRBD2. Germline CDR1 and CDR2: MGHRA and YSYEKL. The CDR3 contains 18 residues. Losses at the gene ends were 0 bases for V and 0 bases for J; bases not matched to a gene: 5. CDR3 sequence (DNA): TGCGCCAGCAGCCAAGAAGCGGGGCAGAACTCTGGGGCCAACGTCCTGACTTTC. This translates into CASSQEAGQNSGANVLTF.

V is TRBV20-1 and J is TRBJ1-1; 10 nucleotides match TRBD1. Trimming at V came to 5 bases and at J to 4 bases, leaving 4 bases not matched to a gene. Germline CDR1 and CDR2: DFQATT and SNEGSKA (reference sequence). The CDR3 consists of 13 residues. The CDR3 sequence: CSASGTGVTEAFF. For the CDR3, the DNA is TGCAGTGCTTCCGGGACAGGGGTCACTGAAGCTTTCTTT.

J is TRBJ1-4 and V is TRBV7-2; D is unresolved. V lost 4 bases to trimming and J lost 8 bases, with 14 bases between them. CDR1 is SGHTA, CDR2 FQGNSA, per germline. CDR3 length equals 14 residues. The CDR3 is CASSSTTPVEKLFF. Here the CDR3 DNA reads TGTGCCAGCAGCTCAACCACCCCCGTGGAAAAACTGTTTTTT.

By proportion, this clonotype is medium-sized. This sequence joins TRBV12-3 or TRBV12-4 and TRBJ2-1; D is unresolved. The CDR3 sequence is 14 residues long. The germline V and J ends were trimmed by 4 bases and 9 bases, with 16 bases remaining between them. Here the CDR3 reads CASSSLSGVREQFF. The DNA of the CDR3 is TGTGCCAGCAGTTCCCTGAGTGGGGTTCGTGAGCAGTTCTTC.